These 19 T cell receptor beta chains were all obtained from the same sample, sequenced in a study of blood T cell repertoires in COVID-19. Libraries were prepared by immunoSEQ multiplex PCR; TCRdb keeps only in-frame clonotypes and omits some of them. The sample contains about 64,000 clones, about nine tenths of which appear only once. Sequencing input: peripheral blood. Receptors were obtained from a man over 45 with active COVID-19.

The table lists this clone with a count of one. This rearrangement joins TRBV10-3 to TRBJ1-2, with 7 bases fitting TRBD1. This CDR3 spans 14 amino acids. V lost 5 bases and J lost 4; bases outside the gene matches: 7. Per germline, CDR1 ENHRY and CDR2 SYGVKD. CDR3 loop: CAISRDSSSYGYTF. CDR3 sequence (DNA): TGTGCCATCAGTCGGGACAGCTCCTCCTATGGCTACACCTTC.

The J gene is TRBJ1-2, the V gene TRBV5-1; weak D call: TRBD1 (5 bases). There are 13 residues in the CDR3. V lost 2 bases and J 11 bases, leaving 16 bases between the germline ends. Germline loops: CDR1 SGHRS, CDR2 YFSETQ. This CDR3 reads CASSFDAGYEYTF. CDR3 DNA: TGCGCCAGCAGCTTCGACGCAGGGTATGAATACACCTTC.

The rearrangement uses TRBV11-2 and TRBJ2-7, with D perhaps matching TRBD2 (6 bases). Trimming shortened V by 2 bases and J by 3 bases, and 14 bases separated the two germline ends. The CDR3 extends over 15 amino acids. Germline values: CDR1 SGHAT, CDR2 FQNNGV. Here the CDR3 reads CASSLSLRGDYEQYF. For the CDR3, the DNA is TGTGCCAGCAGCTTATCTCTGCGGGGCGACTACGAGCAGTACTTC. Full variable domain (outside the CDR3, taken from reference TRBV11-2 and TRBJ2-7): EAGVAQSPRYKIIEKRQSVAFWCNPISGHATLYWYQQILGQGPKLLIQFQNNGVVDDSQLPKDRFSAERLKGVDSTLKIQPAKLEDSAVYLCASSLSLRGDYEQYFGPGTRLTVT.

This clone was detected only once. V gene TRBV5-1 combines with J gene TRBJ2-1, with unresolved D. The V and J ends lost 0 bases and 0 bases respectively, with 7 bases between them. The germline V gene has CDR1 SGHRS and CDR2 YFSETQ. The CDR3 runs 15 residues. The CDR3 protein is CASSLAANSYNEQFF. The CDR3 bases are TGCGCCAGCAGCTTGGCTGCTAACTCCTACAATGAGCAGTTCTTC.

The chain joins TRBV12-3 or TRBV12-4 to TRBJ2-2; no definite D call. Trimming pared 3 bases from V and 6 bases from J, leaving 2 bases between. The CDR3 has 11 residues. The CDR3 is CASSFSGELFF. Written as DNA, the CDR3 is TGTGCCAGCAGTTTCTCCGGGGAGCTGTTTTTT.

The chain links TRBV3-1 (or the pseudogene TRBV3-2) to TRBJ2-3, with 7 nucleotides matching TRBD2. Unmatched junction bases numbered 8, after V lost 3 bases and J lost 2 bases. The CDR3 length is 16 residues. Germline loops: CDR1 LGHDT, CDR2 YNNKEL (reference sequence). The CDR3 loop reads CASSHGLDRDTDTQYF. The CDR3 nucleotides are TGTGCCAGCAGCCACGGACTAGACCGAGACACAGATACGCAGTATTTT.

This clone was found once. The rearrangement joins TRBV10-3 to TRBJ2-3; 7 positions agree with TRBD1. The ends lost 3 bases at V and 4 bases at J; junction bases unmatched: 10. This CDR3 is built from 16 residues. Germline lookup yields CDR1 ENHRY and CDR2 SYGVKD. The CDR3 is CAISDQGTEGSDTQYF. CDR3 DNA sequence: TGTGCCATCAGTGACCAAGGGACAGAAGGGTCAGATACGCAGTATTTT.

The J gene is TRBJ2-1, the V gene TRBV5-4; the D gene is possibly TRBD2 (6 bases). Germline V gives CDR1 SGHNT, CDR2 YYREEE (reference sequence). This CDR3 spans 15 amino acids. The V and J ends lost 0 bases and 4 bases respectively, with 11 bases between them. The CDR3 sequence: CASSLGLEYYNEQFF. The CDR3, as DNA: TGTGCCAGCAGCTTGGGACTAGAGTATTACAATGAGCAGTTCTTC.

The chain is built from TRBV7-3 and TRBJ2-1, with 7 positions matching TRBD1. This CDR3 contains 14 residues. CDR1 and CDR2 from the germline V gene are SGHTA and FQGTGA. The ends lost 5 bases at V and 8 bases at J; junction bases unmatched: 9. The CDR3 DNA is TGTGCCAGCAGCCCAATCAGGGGGTCCGATGAGCAGTTCTTC. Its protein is CASSPIRGSDEQFF.

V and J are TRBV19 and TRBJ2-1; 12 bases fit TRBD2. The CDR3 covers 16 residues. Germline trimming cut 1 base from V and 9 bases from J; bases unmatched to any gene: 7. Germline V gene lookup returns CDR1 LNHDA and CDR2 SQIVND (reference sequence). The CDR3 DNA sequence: TGTGCCAGTAGTATAGGAGGCCTAGCGGGAGGGGGTGAGCAGTTCTTC. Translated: CASSIGGLAGGGEQFF.

The CDR3 DNA reads TGTGCCAGCAGTGAAAGGGGCCGTAGCACAGATACGCAGTATTTT. It encodes CASSERGRSTDTQYF. This chain joins TRBV6-1 and TRBJ2-3; perhaps TRBD1 as D (5 bases). Trimming took off 2 bases at V and 0 bases at J, with 9 bases between the two ends. The CDR3 runs 15 residues. In germline, CDR1 is MNHNS, CDR2 SASEGT.

In DNA form, the CDR3 reads TGTGCCAGCTCCAGAGGACAGGGTGAGGGTGAGCAGTTCTTC. This codes for CASSRGQGEGEQFF. This chain connects TRBV18 to TRBJ2-1, with 8 bases matching TRBD1. The CDR3 loop spans 14 amino acids. Unmatched junction bases numbered 10, after V lost 6 bases and J lost 9 bases. Looked up from germline, CDR1 is KGHSH and CDR2 is LQKENI.

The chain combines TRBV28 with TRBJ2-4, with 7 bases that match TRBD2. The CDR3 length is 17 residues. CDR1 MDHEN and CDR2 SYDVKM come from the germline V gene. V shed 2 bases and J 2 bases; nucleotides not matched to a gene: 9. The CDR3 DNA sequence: TGTGCCAGCAGTTTAGTCGCGGGGGAGGGGACCAAAAACATTCAGTACTTC. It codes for CASSLVAGEGTKNIQYF.

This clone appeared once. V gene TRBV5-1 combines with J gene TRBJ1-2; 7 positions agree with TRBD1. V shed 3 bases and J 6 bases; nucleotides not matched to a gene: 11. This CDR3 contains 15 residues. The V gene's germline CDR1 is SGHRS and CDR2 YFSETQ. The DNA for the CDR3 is TGCGCCAGCAGCTCATCAGGGGGGTTCCTCCATGGCTACACCTTC. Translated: CASSSSGGFLHGYTF. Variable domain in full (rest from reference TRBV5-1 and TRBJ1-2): KAGVTQTPRYLIKTRGQQVTLSCSPISGHRSVSWYQQTPGQGLQFLFEYFSETQRNKGNFPGRFSGRQFSNSRSEMNVSTLELGDSALYLCASSSSGGFLHGYTFGSGTRLTVV.

CDR3 sequence reads: CSVGETGNTEAFF. Here the CDR3 DNA reads TGCAGCGTGGGGGAGACAGGGAACACTGAAGCTTTCTTT. The chain joins TRBV29-1 to TRBJ1-1; D perhaps matches TRBD1 (6 bases). CDR1 and CDR2 from the germline V gene are SQVTM and ANQGSEA. V lost 6 bases to trimming and J lost 1 base, with 12 bases between them. The CDR3 consists of 13 residues. The complete variable domain, with remaining parts taken from reference TRBV29-1 and TRBJ1-1, reads SAVISQKPSRDICQRGTSLTIQCQVDSQVTMMFWYRQQPGQSLTLIATANQGSEATYESGFVIDKFPISRPNLTFSTLTVSNMSPEDSSIYLCSVGETGNTEAFFGQGTRLTVV.

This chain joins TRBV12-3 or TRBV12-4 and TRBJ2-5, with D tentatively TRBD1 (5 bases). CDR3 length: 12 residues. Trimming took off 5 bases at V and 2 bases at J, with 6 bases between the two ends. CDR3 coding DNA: TGTGCCAGCAGTCGACAGCAAGAGACCCAGTACTTC. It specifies CASSRQQETQYF.

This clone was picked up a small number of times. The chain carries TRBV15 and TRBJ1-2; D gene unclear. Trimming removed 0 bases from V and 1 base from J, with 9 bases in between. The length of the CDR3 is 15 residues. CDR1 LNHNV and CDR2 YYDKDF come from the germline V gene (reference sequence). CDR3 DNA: TGTGCCACCAGCAGAGATCCAGGATTTAACTATGGCTACACCTTC. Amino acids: CATSRDPGFNYGYTF.

CDR3 DNA: TGTGCCAGCAGTTTAGACAGGGGTGGCTACACCTTC. It is translated as CASSLDRGGYTF. J is TRBJ1-2 and V is TRBV12-3 or TRBV12-4; 7 bases are shared with TRBD1. Trimming took 1 base from V and 7 from J; bases not matched to a gene: 0. The CDR3 is 12 residues long.

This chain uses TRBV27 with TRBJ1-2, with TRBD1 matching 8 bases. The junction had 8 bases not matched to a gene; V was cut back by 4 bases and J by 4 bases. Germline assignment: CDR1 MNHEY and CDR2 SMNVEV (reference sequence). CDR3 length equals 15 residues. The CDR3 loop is CASSSPGGGSYGYTF. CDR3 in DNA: TGTGCCAGCAGTTCTCCAGGGGGCGGCTCCTATGGCTACACCTTC.